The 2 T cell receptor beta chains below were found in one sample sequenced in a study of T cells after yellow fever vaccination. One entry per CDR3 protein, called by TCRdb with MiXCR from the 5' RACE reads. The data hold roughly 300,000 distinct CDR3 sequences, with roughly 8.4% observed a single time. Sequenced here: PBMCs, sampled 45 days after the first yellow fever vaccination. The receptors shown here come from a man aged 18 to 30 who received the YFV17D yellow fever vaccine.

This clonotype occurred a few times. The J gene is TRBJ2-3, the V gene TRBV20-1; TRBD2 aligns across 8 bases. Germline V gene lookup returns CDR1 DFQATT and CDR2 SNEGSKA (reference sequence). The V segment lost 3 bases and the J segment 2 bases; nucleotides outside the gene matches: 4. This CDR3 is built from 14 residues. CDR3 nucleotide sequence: TGCAGTGCTAGGGCGGGGGGCTTCACAGATACGCAGTATTTT. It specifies CSARAGGFTDTQYF.

Here the CDR3 reads CASSQAGRGLYNEQFF. CDR3 DNA: TGTGCCAGCAGCCAAGCTGGGCGGGGACTCTACAATGAGCAGTTCTTC. This sequence joins TRBV4-2 and TRBJ2-1, with D possibly being TRBD2 (6 bases). There are 16 residues in the CDR3. Trimming cost V 1 base and J 3 bases, with 13 bases left between them. Germline loops: CDR1 LGHNA, CDR2 YNFKEQ.